A selection of T cell receptor beta chains follows, all from one sample in a study of T cell responses to AZD1222 COVID-19 vaccine. The repertoire was sequenced with immunoSEQ multiplex PCR; TCRdb's copy has only in-frame clones and lacks some. The sample yields about 150,000 clones, roughly 90% seen once. The sequencing here drew on peripheral blood, taken 28 days after the second AZD1222 dose. All receptors come from an adult who received the AZD1222 COVID-19 vaccine. CDR3s include the opening cysteine and the closing phenylalanine or tryptophan. The D gene is left open where the match is weak. Size values are once, few and many counts, or a class for expanded clones, and some rows have none.

D	J	size	V	DNA	CDR3
TRBD1	TRBJ1-2	-	TRBV27	TGTGCCAGCAGACGGACAGGGAACTATGGCTACACCTTC	CASRRTGNYGYTF
TRBD2	TRBJ2-3	-	TRBV30	TGTGCCTGGAGAAATAGCGGGGGGGCCGATACGCAGTATTTT	CAWRNSGGADTQYF
-	TRBJ1-1	-	TRBV6-6	TGTGCCAGCAGTTTCGACAGCGTCAGCACTGAAGCTTTCTTT	CASSFDSVSTEAFF
-	TRBJ1-3	few	TRBV5-1	TGCGCCAGCAGCCGGGACACACATTCGAGCTCTGGAAACACCATATATTTT	CASSRDTHSSSGNTIYF
-	TRBJ1-1	-	TRBV9	TGTGCCAGACTGAATCTTAGACAGAGGATGAACACTGAAGCTTTCTTT	CARLNLRQRMNTEAFF
-	TRBJ1-2	-	TRBV13	TGTGCCAGCAGCTTCCTGGTGGAGGCCAACGGCTACACCTTC	CASSFLVEANGYTF
TRBD2	TRBJ2-2	-	TRBV6-4	TGTGCCAGCAGTGGGGACTACTCCGGGGAGCTGTTTTTT	CASSGDYSGELFF
-	TRBJ1-5	-	TRBV7-2	TGTGCCAGCAGCTTATACGCACCTCTTAGCAATCAGCCCCAGCATTTT	CASSLYAPLSNQPQHF
TRBD1	TRBJ2-5	-	TRBV12-3/TRBV12-4	TGTGCCAGCAGTTTCTCAGGGGGAGAGACCCAGTACTTC	CASSFSGGETQYF
TRBD1	TRBJ2-7	-	TRBV10-3	TGTGCCACCAGTAAACCCACGGGACAGGGGGCCTACGAGCAGTACTTC	CATSKPTGQGAYEQYF
TRBD2	TRBJ2-7	-	TRBV30	TGTGCCCTTACTAGCGGGGGAAACTACGAGCAGTACTTC	CALTSGGNYEQYF
-	TRBJ2-3	-	TRBV9	TGTGCCAGCAGTCTAGACCGAGATACGCAGTATTTT	CASSLDRDTQYF
TRBD1	TRBJ1-2	-	TRBV5-6	TGTGCCAGCAGCCCTCCGGGACAGAGAAACTATGGCTACACCTTC	CASSPPGQRNYGYTF
-	TRBJ1-5	-	TRBV19	TGTGCCAGTAGTATAAAGCAGGGGATCAATCAGCCCCAGCATTTT	CASSIKQGINQPQHF
-	TRBJ1-1	once	TRBV6-5	TGTGCCAGCAGTCGGGATCGGATGAACACTGAAGCTTTCTTT	CASSRDRMNTEAFF
-	TRBJ2-5	-	TRBV3-1/TRBV3-2	TGTGCCAGCAGCCAAGGCCGGGGTGTCGGAGAGACCCAGTACTTC	CASSQGRGVGETQYF
-	TRBJ2-1	-	TRBV7-9	TGTGCCAGCAGCTTAGGGTCCAAACTCAATGAGCAGTTCTTC	CASSLGSKLNEQFF
-	TRBJ2-3	-	TRBV30	TGTGCCTGGAGTGTACTATCCGGGCAGTATTTT	CAWSVLSGQYF
TRBD2	TRBJ2-7	-	TRBV3-1/TRBV3-2	TGTGCCAGCAGCCGACTAGCATGGGAGCAGTACTTC	CASSRLAWEQYF
-	TRBJ1-1	-	TRBV7-2	TGTGCCAGCAGCTTAGACCCCCTCGGAGGGACTGAAGCTTTCTTT	CASSLDPLGGTEAFF
-	TRBJ2-3	-	TRBV6-6	TGTGCCAGCAGTTCAGTGGCAGGGGGCACAGATACGCAGTATTTT	CASSSVAGGTDTQYF
-	TRBJ2-3	-	TRBV10-3	TGTGCCATCAGTGAGATGGGTACTAGCACAGATACGCAGTATTTT	CAISEMGTSTDTQYF
-	TRBJ1-1	-	TRBV6-5	TGTGCCAGCAGTTATGGCGATAGAACTGAAGCTTTCTTT	CASSYGDRTEAFF
-	TRBJ1-3	-	TRBV5-1	TGCGCCAGCCCCCGAGGGAGGGTTAGCTCTGGAAACACCATATATTTT	CASPRGRVSSGNTIYF
-	TRBJ1-1	-	TRBV11-2	TGTGCCAGCAGCTTAGGCCGGTCAAGAGGGAACACTGAAGCTTTCTTT	CASSLGRSRGNTEAFF
-	TRBJ2-5	once	TRBV12-3/TRBV12-4	TGTGCCAGCAGTTTAGTAGGGCTTGAGACCCAGTACTTC	CASSLVGLETQYF
TRBD2	TRBJ2-5	-	TRBV10-1	TGCGCCAGCAGTGAGTCCCTAGCGGGAGGGCCTGAGACCCAGTACTTC	CASSESLAGGPETQYF
-	TRBJ2-1	-	TRBV29-1	TGCAGCGTTGACGCCTACAATGAGCAGTTCTTC	CSVDAYNEQFF
-	TRBJ2-3	-	TRBV29-1	TGCAGCGTCCGTTATGACCATACGCAGTATTTT	CSVRYDHTQYF
TRBD1	TRBJ1-3	-	TRBV5-1	TGCGCCAGCAGCGAGACAGGGGCGAGCTCTGGAAACACCATATATTTT	CASSETGASSGNTIYF
-	TRBJ1-5	-	TRBV6-2/TRBV6-3	TGTGCCAGCAGTTACCTCGGGGCCGATCAGCCCCAGCATTTT	CASSYLGADQPQHF
-	TRBJ1-2	-	TRBV25-1	TGTGCCAGCACGGACGCTAGAGGGGGCTACACCTTC	CASTDARGGYTF
-	TRBJ2-1	-	TRBV6-6	TGTGCCAGCAGTTACTCTCTGGAGAGGGGCGAGCAGTTCTTC	CASSYSLERGEQFF
-	TRBJ1-1	-	TRBV11-3	TGTGCCAGCAGCCTGAACAGGAACACTGAAGCTTTCTTT	CASSLNRNTEAFF
-	TRBJ1-3	once	TRBV7-9	TGTGCCAGCAGCTTAGGTGGGCCGACCTCTGGAAACACCATATATTTT	CASSLGGPTSGNTIYF
TRBD2	TRBJ2-3	-	TRBV19	TGTGCCAGTAGCGACACTAGCGCCTCAGATACGCAGTATTTT	CASSDTSASDTQYF
TRBD1	TRBJ2-1	-	TRBV7-3	TGTGCCAGCAGCTTAACGGGTGGGACAGGGGTCAATGAGCAGTTCTTC	CASSLTGGTGVNEQFF
-	TRBJ1-4	-	TRBV13	TGTGCCAGCAGCTTAGTAGGCGGGAATGAAAAACTGTTTTTT	CASSLVGGNEKLFF
TRBD1	TRBJ1-5	-	TRBV7-3	TGTGCCAGCAGCTTCCATCGCCTGGGGACAGGGCGAAATCAGCCCCAGCATTTT	CASSFHRLGTGRNQPQHF
TRBD1	TRBJ2-3	-	TRBV6-6	TGTGCCAGCACCCTCGCGGGGACAGGGATAGATACGCAGTATTTT	CASTLAGTGIDTQYF
-	TRBJ2-1	-	TRBV5-6	TGTGCCAGCGTAGGGTGGGAGGCGGGGTATATCCTCGACAATGAGCAGTTCTTC	CASVGWEAGYILDNEQFF
TRBD2	TRBJ2-2	-	TRBV2	TGTGCCAGCGCCCCTAGCGGGAGAGGCGGGGAGCTGTTTTTT	CASAPSGRGGELFF
-	TRBJ1-1	-	TRBV30	TGTGCCTGGAGTAGCGGGATATTCATTTCGAACACTGAAGCTTTCTTT	CAWSSGIFISNTEAFF
-	TRBJ1-4	-	TRBV5-4	TGTGCCAGCAGCCACGACAGTCTCCATGAAAAACTGTTTTTT	CASSHDSLHEKLFF